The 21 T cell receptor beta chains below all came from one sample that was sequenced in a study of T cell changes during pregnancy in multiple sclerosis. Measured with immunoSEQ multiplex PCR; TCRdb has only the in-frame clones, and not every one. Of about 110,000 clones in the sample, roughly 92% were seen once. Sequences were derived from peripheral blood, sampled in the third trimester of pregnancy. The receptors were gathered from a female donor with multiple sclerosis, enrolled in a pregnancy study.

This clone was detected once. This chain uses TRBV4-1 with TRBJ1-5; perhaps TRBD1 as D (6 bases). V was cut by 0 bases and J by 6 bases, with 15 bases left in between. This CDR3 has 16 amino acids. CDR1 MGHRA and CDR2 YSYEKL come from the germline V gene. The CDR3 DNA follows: TGCGCCAGCAGCCAAGACGGCAGGGGAGTAAGTCAGCCCCAGCATTTT. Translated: CASSQDGRGVSQPQHF.

CDR3 sequence reads: CASSTRLARHNEQFF. CDR3 DNA sequence: TGTGCCAGCAGCACCCGACTAGCGAGACACAATGAGCAGTTCTTC. The rearrangement links TRBV11-2 to TRBJ2-1; 8 nucleotides line up with TRBD2. CDR3 length: 15 residues. After removal of 5 bases from V and 5 bases from J, the junction contained 8 bases not matched to a gene. Germline V gene lookup returns CDR1 SGHAT and CDR2 FQNNGV. Together with reference TRBV11-2 and TRBJ2-1, the CDR3 gives the full variable domain: EAGVAQSPRYKIIEKRQSVAFWCNPISGHATLYWYQQILGQGPKLLIQFQNNGVVDDSQLPKDRFSAERLKGVDSTLKIQPAKLEDSAVYLCASSTRLARHNEQFFGPGTRLTVL.

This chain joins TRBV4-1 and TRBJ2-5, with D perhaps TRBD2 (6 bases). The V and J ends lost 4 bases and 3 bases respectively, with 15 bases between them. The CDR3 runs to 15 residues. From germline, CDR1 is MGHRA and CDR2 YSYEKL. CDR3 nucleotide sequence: TGCGCCAGCAGCCCTAGTACGGGAGTCGAAGAGACCCAGTACTTC. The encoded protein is CASSPSTGVEETQYF.

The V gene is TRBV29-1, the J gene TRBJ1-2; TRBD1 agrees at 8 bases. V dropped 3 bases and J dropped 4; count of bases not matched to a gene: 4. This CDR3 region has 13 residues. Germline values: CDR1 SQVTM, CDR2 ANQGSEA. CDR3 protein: CSVEDRVFYGYTF. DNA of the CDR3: TGCAGCGTTGAGGACAGGGTCTTCTATGGCTACACCTTC.

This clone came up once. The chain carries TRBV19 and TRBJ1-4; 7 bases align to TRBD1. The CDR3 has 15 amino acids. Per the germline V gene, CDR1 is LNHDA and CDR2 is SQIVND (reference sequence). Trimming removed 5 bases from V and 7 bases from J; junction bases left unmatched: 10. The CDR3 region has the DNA TGTGCCAGTAGTCCCGACAGGGTTGGGAGTGAAAAACTGTTTTTT. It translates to CASSPDRVGSEKLFF.

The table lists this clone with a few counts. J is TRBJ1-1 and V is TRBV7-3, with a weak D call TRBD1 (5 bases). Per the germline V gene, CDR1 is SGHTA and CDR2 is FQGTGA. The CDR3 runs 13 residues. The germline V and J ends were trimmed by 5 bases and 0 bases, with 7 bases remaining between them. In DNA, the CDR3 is TGTGCCAGCAGCCAAGGGGTGAACACTGAAGCTTTCTTT. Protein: CASSQGVNTEAFF.

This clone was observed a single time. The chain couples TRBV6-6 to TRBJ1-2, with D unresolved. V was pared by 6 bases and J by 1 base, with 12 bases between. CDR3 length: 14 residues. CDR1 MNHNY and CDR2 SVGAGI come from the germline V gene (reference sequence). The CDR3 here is CASSPARDNYGYTF. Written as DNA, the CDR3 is TGTGCCAGCAGCCCCGCGAGGGATAACTATGGCTACACCTTC.

Here the CDR3 DNA reads TGTGCCAGCAGCTTGGCCCCCACTAGCGGGGGGCGGGGGGGAGAGACCCAGTACTTC. Amino acids: CASSLAPTSGGRGGETQYF. The genes are TRBV5-4 and TRBJ2-5; 12 bases map to TRBD2. With 0 bases clipped from V and 4 bases from J, the junction kept 13 bases outside the gene matches. The germline gives CDR1 SGHNT, CDR2 YYREEE (reference sequence). The CDR3 consists of 19 residues.

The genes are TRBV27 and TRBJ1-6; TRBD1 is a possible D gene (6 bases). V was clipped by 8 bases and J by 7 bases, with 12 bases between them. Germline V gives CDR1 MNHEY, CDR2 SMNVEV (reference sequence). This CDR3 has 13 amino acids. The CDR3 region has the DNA TGTGCCAGCCGACAGGTTCGAAATTCACCCCTCCACTTT. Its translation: CASRQVRNSPLHF.

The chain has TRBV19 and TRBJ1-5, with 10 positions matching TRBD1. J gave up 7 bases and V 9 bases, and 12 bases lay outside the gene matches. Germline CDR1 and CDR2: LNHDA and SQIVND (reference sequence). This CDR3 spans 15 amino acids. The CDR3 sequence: CASQVGQGEGQPQHF. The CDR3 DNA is TGTGCCAGCCAGGTAGGACAGGGGGAGGGACAGCCCCAGCATTTT. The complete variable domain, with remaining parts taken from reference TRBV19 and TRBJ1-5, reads DGGITQSPKYLFRKEGQNVTLSCEQNLNHDAMYWYRQDPGQGLRLIYYSQIVNDFQKGDIAEGYSVSREKKESFPLTVTSAQKNPTAFYLCASQVGQGEGQPQHFGDGTRLSIL.

The CDR3 spells CASTSDSSETQYF. In DNA, the CDR3 is TGCGCCAGCACCTCGGACAGCTCCGAGACCCAGTACTTC. The V call is TRBV23-1, the J call TRBJ2-5, with D perhaps matching TRBD1 (6 bases). TRBV23-1 is flagged as an ORF with uncertain function. There are 13 residues in the CDR3. The V end lost 7 bases, the J end lost 5 bases, and 14 bases lay between the germline ends.

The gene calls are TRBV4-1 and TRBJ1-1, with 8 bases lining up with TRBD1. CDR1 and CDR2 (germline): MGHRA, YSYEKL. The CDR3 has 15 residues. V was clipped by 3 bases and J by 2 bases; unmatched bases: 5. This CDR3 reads CASSQRTGSNTEAFF. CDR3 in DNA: TGCGCCAGCAGCCAGCGGACAGGGAGCAACACTGAAGCTTTCTTT.

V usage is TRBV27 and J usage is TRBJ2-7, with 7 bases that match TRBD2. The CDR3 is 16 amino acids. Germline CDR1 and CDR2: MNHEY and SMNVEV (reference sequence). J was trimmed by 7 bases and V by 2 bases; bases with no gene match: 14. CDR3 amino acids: CASSLQAGEVSREQYF. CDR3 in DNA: TGTGCCAGCAGTTTACAGGCGGGGGAGGTTTCGAGGGAGCAGTACTTC.

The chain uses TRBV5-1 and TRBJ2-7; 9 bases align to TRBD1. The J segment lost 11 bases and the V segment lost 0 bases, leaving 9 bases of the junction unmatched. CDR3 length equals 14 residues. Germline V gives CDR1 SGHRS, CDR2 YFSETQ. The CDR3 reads CASSLDPGTGFEYF. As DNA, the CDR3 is TGCGCCAGCAGCTTGGATCCCGGGACAGGGTTTGAGTACTTC.

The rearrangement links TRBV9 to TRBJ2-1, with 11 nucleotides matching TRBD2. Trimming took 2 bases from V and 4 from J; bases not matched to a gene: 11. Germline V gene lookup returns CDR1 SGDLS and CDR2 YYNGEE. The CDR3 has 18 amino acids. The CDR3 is CASSVSVGLAATYNEQFF. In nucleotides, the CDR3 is TGTGCCAGCAGCGTCTCAGTGGGACTAGCGGCGACTTACAATGAGCAGTTCTTC.

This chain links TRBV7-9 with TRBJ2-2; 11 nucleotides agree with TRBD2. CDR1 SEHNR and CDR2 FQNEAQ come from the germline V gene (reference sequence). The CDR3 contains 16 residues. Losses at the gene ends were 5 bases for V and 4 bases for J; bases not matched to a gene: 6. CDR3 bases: TGTGCCAGCAGCCGTAGCGGGAGGGCTTCCACCGGGGAGCTGTTTTTT. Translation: CASSRSGRASTGELFF.

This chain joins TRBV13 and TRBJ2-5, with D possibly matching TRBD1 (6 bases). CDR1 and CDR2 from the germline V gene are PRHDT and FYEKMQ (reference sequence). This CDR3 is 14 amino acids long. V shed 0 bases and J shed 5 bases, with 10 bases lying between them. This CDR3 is CASSLGQGKETQYF. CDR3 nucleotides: TGTGCCAGCAGCTTAGGGCAGGGGAAGGAGACCCAGTACTTC.

CDR3 nucleotides: TGTGCCAGCAGCTCACGACAGGGGTTTTCCTACAATGAGCAGTTCTTC. Amino acid sequence: CASSSRQGFSYNEQFF. This chain connects TRBV7-8 to TRBJ2-1; 8 nucleotides match TRBD1. With 4 bases clipped from V and 1 base from J, the junction kept 6 bases outside the gene matches. The CDR3 loop spans 16 amino acids. Germline V gene sequence: CDR1 SGHVS, CDR2 FQNEAQ.

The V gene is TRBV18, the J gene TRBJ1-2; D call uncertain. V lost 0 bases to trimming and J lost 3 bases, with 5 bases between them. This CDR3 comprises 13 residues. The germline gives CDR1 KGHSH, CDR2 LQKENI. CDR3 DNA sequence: TGTGCCAGCTCACCACCGGGAGACTATGGCTACACCTTC. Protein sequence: CASSPPGDYGYTF.

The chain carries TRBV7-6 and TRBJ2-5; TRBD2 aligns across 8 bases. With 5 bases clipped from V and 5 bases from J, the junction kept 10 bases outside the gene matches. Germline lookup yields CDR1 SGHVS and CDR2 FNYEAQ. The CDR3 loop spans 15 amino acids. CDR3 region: CASSPRGGLLETQYF. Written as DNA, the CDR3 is TGTGCCAGCAGCCCCCGGGGGGGCCTCCTGGAGACCCAGTACTTC.

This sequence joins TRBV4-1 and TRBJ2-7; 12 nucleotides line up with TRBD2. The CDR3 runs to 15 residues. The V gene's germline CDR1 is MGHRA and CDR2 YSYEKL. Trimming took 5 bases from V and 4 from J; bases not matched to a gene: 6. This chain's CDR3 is CASSRGLAGLYEQYF. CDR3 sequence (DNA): TGCGCCAGCAGCAGAGGACTAGCGGGGCTATACGAGCAGTACTTC.